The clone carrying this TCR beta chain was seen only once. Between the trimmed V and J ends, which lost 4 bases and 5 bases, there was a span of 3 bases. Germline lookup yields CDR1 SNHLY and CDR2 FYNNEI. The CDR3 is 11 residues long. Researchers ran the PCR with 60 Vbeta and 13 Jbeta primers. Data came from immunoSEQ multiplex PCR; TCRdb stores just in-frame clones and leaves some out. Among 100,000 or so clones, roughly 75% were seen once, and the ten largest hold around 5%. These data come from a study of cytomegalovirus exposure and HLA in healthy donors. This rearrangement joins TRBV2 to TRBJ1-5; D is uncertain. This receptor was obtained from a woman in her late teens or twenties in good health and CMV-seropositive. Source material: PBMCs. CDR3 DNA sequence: TGTGCCAGCAGTGCCGATCAGCCCCAGCATTTT. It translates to CASSADQPQHF.